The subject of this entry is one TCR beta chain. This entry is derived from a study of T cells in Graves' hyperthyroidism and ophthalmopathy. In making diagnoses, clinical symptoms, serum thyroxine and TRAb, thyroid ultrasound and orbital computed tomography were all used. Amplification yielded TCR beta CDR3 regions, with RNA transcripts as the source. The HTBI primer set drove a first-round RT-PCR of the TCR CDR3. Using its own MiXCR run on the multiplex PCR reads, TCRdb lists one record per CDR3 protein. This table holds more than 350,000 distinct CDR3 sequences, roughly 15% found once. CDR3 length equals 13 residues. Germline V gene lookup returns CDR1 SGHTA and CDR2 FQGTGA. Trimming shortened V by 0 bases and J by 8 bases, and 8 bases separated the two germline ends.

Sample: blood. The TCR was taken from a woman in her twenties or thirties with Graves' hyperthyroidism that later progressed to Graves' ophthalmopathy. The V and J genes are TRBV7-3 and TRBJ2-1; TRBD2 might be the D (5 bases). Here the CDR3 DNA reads TGTGCCAGCAGCTTAACGGGGAGCCATGAGCAGTTCTTC. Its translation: CASSLTGSHEQFF. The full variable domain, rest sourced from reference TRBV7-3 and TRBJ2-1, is GAGVSQTPSNKVTEKGKYVELRCDPISGHTALYWYRQSLGQGPEFLIYFQGTGAADDSGLPNDRFFAVRPEGSVSTLKIQRTERGDSAVYLCASSLTGSHEQFFGPGTRLTVL.